This T cell receptor beta chain was obtained from a study of memory CD4+ T cells and cytomegalovirus serostatus (dated by TCRdb to the late 2010s). In terms of the full investigation: A total of about 33 healthy Belgian adults, of whom 9 were CMV seropositive and about 24 were CMV seronegative, were included in the cohort. To replicate a published TCR-based CMV serostatus classifier, the researchers sequenced the CD4+ memory TCRbeta repertoires of a Belgian cohort whose cytomegalovirus serostatus was known.

Overall study outcomes, separate from this receptor: Among the 150 to 200 previously reported CMV-associated TCRbeta sequences, 67 showed up in the CD4+ memory repertoires, with each one found in between one and five individuals. Results were interpreted as suggesting that the CMV-associated TCR signature is largely present in the CD4+ memory repertoire. Unlike the original study, which covered naive and memory CD4+ and CD8+ populations, the Belgian study sequenced only CD4+CD45RO+ memory cells. For predicting CMV serostatus, the median bootstrapped AUC was roughly 0.95 using the original framework and over 0.9 using a US-trained random forest. On the Belgian cohort, the classifier based on the original framework reached a median bootstrapped AUC of approximately 0.95, with a 95% CI of 0.76-1.00.

A FACSAria II was used to sort memory CD4+ T cells, defined as single viable CD3+CD4+CD8-CD45RO+ cells. CMV serostatus was determined with a Roche Elecsys assay detecting serum IgG against CMV pp150, pp28, p38 and p52. After the samples were thawed, total CD4+ T cells were enriched through positive selection using CD4 magnetic microbeads. Samples originated from another study that specifically interrogated the CD4+ T cell memory repertoire. Peripheral blood mononuclear cells were isolated and cryopreserved according to standard operating procedures, and serum was kept at -80 degrees C. Staining used CD3-PerCP (BW264/56), CD4-APC (RPA-T4), CD45RO-PE (UCHT1) and CD8-Pacific Orange (3B5) antibodies, with Sytox blue excluding non-viable cells. Genomic DNA was extracted from sorted cells with the Quick-DNA Microprep Kit. Amplification of TCRbeta DNA was done with the immunoSEQ hsTCRbeta kit, following the protocol from the manufacturer. An Illumina MiSeq instrument was used to sequence the TCRbeta libraries. In the authors' own workflow: After out-of-frame sequences were removed, some 2.1 million distinct TCRbeta sequences remained, averaging about 67,000 per individual. Each individual was scored by the count of 150 to 200 previously reported CMV-associated TCRbeta sequences and the total productive distinct TCRbeta count. A beta-binomial model was reimplemented in Python, and scikit-learn random forests with default parameters were trained on data from the US cohort. Classifier performance on the Belgian cohort was summarized as median AUC with percentile confidence intervals calculated over 10,000 bootstrap iterations. As stored in TCRdb, this immuneACCESS dataset retains in-frame rearrangements with V and J assigned. A fraction of the clones does not appear; measured against another copy, unresolved V genes explain less than half of the discrepancy, and the remainder lacks a known reason. The V and J calls and the clone size are those of that table, but D and trimming were determined from the DNA. For this sample there are around 50,000 clones; roughly 80% appear just once. The ten top clones hold 0.9% to 1.5% of the sample.

The V and J ends are trimmed by 2 bases and 4 bases, leaving 11 bases between them. The CDR3 covers 14 residues, taking in both the cysteine and the phenylalanine. The read is trimmed to its CDR3 DNA, 42 bases read in frame from base 1. The germline V gene encodes CDR1 MNHEY and CDR2 SVGAGI. This clone was observed a handful of times. Its antigen has not been determined. Base qualities are not at hand, and no much larger clone is one base apart. Source material: memory CD4+ T cells from blood. Recombination connected TRBV6-5 to TRBJ1-1; no D gene can be assigned with confidence. This TCR derives from an adult in good health and CMV-seropositive. The CDR3: CASSYKARGTEAFF. The nucleotide sequence reads TGTGCCAGCAGTTACAAAGCCCGGGGCACTGAAGCTTTCTTT.